The present TCR beta chain was sequenced within a study of monozygotic twins with inflammatory bowel disease. Regarding the study as a whole: Repertoires of patients may have been made more variable by differing immunosuppressive treatments.

Per donor there was one draw, yielding a blood sample of roughly 2.6 ml. A word on this clonotype: As yet, its antigen is unknown.

Germline V gene sequence: CDR1 LNHNV, CDR2 YYDKDF (reference sequence). The CDR3 covers 15 residues. Using the 5' RACE reads, TCRdb records one entry per CDR3 protein without DNA. Its listing shows approximately 390,000 distinct CDR3 sequences. J is TRBJ2-7 and V is TRBV15. Sequencing was carried out using blood. The TCR comes from a human donor with ulcerative colitis or Crohn's disease, or a healthy co-twin of an affected twin (not recorded which). The CDR3 loop reads CATSRDLVQKYEQYF.